Described below is a single TCR beta chain sequence and its context. Clones were read by immunoSEQ multiplex PCR, and TCRdb kept only the in-frame ones, dropping some. The data contain about 300,000 clones, approximately 90% of them singletons. These data come from a study of blood T cell repertoires in COVID-19. In germline, CDR1 is LGHNA, CDR2 YNFKEQ. V dropped 1 base and J dropped 11; count of bases not matched to a gene: 10. The CDR3 loop spans 16 amino acids. The chain uses TRBV4-2 and TRBJ1-6; 8 bases map to TRBD1. The receptor comes from a woman younger than 35 who had recovered from COVID-19. Sequencing was performed on PBMCs or T cells enriched from blood (not recorded which). The CDR3 spells CASSQAHAGGEAPLHF. CDR3 sequence (DNA): TGTGCCAGCAGCCAAGCCCACGCAGGGGGCGAAGCACCCCTCCACTTT.